This paragraph reports one T cell receptor beta chain. Its antigen remains unknown. These data are taken from a study of immune evolution from preneoplasia to lung adenocarcinoma. Whole-study results and caveats: Top clone share appeared to fall from AAH through AIS, MIA, adenocarcinoma. Later-stage lesions appeared to have more T cells, more diversity, less clonality.

Patient tissue came from resections in Japan or China, 2014–2017. Clones were sequenced by immunoSEQ multiplex PCR, and TCRdb holds only the in-frame ones, with some missing. This table holds about 2,700 clones, 81% found once. Sample: FFPE adjacent normal lung tissue. This receptor was taken from a person aged 55-80 years with lung adenocarcinoma.

The CDR3 spells CASSSGTVYNEQFF. The CDR3 coding sequence is TGTGCCAGCAGCTCCGGGACAGTCTACAATGAGCAGTTCTTC. V and J are TRBV5-4 and TRBJ2-1, with 7 positions matching TRBD1. CDR3 length: 14 amino acids. V shed 3 bases and J 3 bases; nucleotides not matched to a gene: 3. Germline-derived CDR1 and CDR2 are SGHNT and YYREEE (reference sequence).